This T cell receptor beta chain derives from a study of blood T cell repertoires in COVID-19. In the study overall: Sources were T cells, B-cell-depleted T cells, or PBMCs; the material itself was cDNA or gDNA.

Here immunoSEQ multiplex PCR was the method, and the copy in TCRdb shows in-frame clones only, minus some. Among 150,000 to 200,000 clones listed, 70% to 90% were seen once. The CDR3 spans 15 residues. Germline V CDR1 and CDR2: LNHNV, YYDKDF (reference sequence). Trimming took off 0 bases at V and 4 bases at J, with 12 bases between the two ends. The chain has TRBV15 and TRBJ1-2; perhaps TRBD1 as D (5 bases). This TCR was recovered from a human donor with active or convalescent COVID-19. The donor label of this sample is uncertain. The specimen was peripheral blood. The CDR3 region is CATSRDLDTIYGYTF. The CDR3 DNA reads TGTGCCACCAGCAGAGACCTGGACACCATCTATGGCTACACCTTC.